Here is one T cell receptor beta chain with its context. RNA was extracted from 2 to 2.5 ml of whole blood of healthy adults. TCR cDNA received a 3' ligated oligonucleotide that carried a UMI. The sample originates from a study of naive and memory T cell subsets. Germline CDR1 reads MGHRA; CDR2 reads YSYEKL. The CDR3 spans 16 residues. Deletions cut 2 bases from V and 8 bases from J, with 20 bases between. For blood and skin samples, reverse transcription used TCR alpha and beta constant primers. Four PCR rounds used nested alpha and beta constant region primers plus the SP2 primer. TCRdb re-analysed the 5' RACE reads in MiXCR, keeping a single row per CDR3 protein. The sample consists of about 20,000 distinct CDR3 sequences, less than 5% of them appearing once.

The sequence was obtained from a male donor in good health. The genes are TRBV4-1 and TRBJ2-3, with D perhaps matching TRBD2 (5 bases). The CDR3 nucleotides are TGCGCCAGCAGCCAACAAAAAGCAACTAGTATTGGTACGCAGTATTTT. Translated: CASSQQKATSIGTQYF.